A selection of T cell receptor beta chains follows, all from one sample in a study of blood T cell repertoires in COVID-19. Assay: immunoSEQ multiplex PCR; the TCRdb copy retains only in-frame clones and omits some. The sample lists about 160,000 clones, around 83% occurring once. The sequencing sample was made of peripheral blood. These TCRs come from a man aged 40-49 years with acute or convalescent COVID-19. CDR3s include the opening cysteine and the closing phenylalanine or tryptophan. Clone size is not always given. Where it is, it says once, few, many or a class for expanded clones.

>.|TRBV20-1|TRBJ2-5
CSASVSGGRYGTQYF
>.|TRBV7-2|TRBJ2-7
CASSLGGTDEQYF
>.|TRBV11-2|TRBJ2-1
CASSLTPSRGGKDEQFF
>.|TRBV9|TRBJ2-3
CASSNIAGETSTDTQYF
>.|TRBV11-2|TRBJ2-4
CASSLNDRDPNIQYF
>once|TRBV7-8|TRBJ1-3
CASSTGITISGNTIYF
>once|TRBV4-1|TRBJ2-7
CASSRDRGNYEQYF
>.|TRBV5-1|TRBJ1-1
CASSLGPGLNTEAFF
>.|TRBV6-1|TRBJ1-1
CASSETVTGGTEAFF
>.|TRBV25-1|TRBJ1-1
CASSVTVNTEAFF
>.|TRBV27|TRBJ1-5
CASSLKQSIYSNQPQHF
>.|TRBV6-6|TRBJ1-4
CASTPGTEKLFF
>.|TRBV10-3|TRBJ2-5
CAIAREEAETQYF
>.|TRBV24-1|TRBJ2-2
CATSDLGASTNTGELFF
>.|TRBV14|TRBJ2-3
CAIRLAEHTDTQYF
>.|TRBV6-5|TRBJ1-6
CASQTGDNSPLHF
>.|TRBV19|TRBJ1-5
CATDQGANQPQHF
>once|TRBV19|TRBJ1-2
CASEDSQAPYGYTF
>.|TRBV11-2|TRBJ1-4
CASSFGREKLFF
>.|TRBV5-5|TRBJ1-2
CASSLELGARYGYTF
>.|TRBV7-2|TRBJ1-2
CASSSYYGYTF
>.|TRBV9|TRBJ1-2
CASSGQGLDGYTF
>.|TRBV7-2|TRBJ1-2
CASSSAATGSYGYTF
>.|TRBV6-5|TRBJ2-7
CASRREAGVQYF
>.|TRBV27|TRBJ1-1
CASSLGWDRGTEAFF
>.|TRBV27|TRBJ1-2
CASSFDISVSGYTF
>.|TRBV5-6|TRBJ1-2
CASSETGYGYTF
>.|TRBV5-1|TRBJ1-1
CASSYDTQNTEAFF
>.|TRBV25-1|TRBJ2-1
CASKGWEPYNEQFF
>.|TRBV7-3|TRBJ2-1
CASSLAEFNEQFF
>.|TRBV6-1|TRBJ2-7
CASSERWAGPQYF
>.|TRBV9|TRBJ2-2
CASSVLAGNTGELFF
>.|TRBV19|TRBJ1-2
CASSPDRGNGNYGYTF
>.|TRBV7-2|TRBJ1-3
CASSLTGVSGNTIYF
>.|TRBV7-2|TRBJ2-5
CASSETKGLAGGALETQYF
>.|TRBV28|TRBJ2-1
CASSSYRGNSYNEQFF
>.|TRBV5-1|TRBJ2-1
CASSLMGQGHNEQFF
>.|TRBV4-3|TRBJ1-1
CASSQERVGNTEAFF
>.|TRBV5-4|TRBJ1-2
CASSLDRDAGYTF
>.|TRBV18|TRBJ2-2
CASSIQGNTGELFF
>.|TRBV7-2|TRBJ2-7
CASSLERRVSYEQYF
>.|TRBV7-9|TRBJ2-4
CASSSIHPSGQNIQYF
>.|TRBV19|TRBJ2-4
CASSTGQGQDIQYF
>.|TRBV5-6|TRBJ1-6
CASSTDGLAFSSLHF
>.|TRBV28|TRBJ2-7
CASSFTSPSYEQYF
>.|TRBV11-3|TRBJ2-1
CASSLRSGGATEQFF
>.|TRBV4-1|TRBJ2-7
CASSQLSGTGGEQYF
>.|TRBV5-1|TRBJ2-2
CASSGGSSVPGELFF
>.|TRBV6-6|TRBJ1-2
CASSYAGINDLGYTF
>.|TRBV3-1/TRBV3-2|TRBJ2-3
CASSRRDRGGDTQYF
>.|TRBV2|TRBJ2-3
CASSPGLTGNTQYF
>.|TRBV11-2|TRBJ2-3
CASSLTRVDTQYF
>.|TRBV3-1/TRBV3-2|TRBJ1-2
CASSLTQGTGYTF
>.|TRBV30|TRBJ1-3
CAWQGNSYSGNTIYF
>.|TRBV18|TRBJ1-2
CASSPPGGDYGYTF